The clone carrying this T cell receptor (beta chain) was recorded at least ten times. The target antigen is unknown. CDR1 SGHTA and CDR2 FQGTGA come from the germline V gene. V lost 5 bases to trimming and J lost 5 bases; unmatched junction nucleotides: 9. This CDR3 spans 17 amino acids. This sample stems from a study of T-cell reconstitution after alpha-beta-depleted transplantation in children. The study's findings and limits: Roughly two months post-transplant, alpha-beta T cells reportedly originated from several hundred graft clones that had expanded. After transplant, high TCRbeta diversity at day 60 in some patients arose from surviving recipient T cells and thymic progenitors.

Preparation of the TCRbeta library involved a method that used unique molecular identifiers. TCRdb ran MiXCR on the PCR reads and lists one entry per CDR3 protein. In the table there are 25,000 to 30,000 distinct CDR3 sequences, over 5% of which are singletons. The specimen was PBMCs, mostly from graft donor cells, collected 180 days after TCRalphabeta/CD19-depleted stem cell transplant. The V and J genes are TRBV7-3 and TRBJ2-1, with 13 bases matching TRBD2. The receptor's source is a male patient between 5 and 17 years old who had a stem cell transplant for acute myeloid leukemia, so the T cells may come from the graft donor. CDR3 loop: CASSPRGGLAGNNEQFF. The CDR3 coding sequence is TGTGCCAGCAGCCCACGGGGGGGACTAGCGGGGAACAATGAGCAGTTCTTC.